This T cell receptor beta chain originates from a study of beta chain features in type 1 diabetes. Study summary: On cell yields, gender and age, patients and healthy donors were similar.

There are a few counts of this clone. Its antigen is still unknown. Expressed TCRB transcripts were sequenced because the entire RNA isolate underwent reverse transcription. Some clones are missing from TCRdb's copy, which holds only in-frame ones; the method was immunoSEQ multiplex PCR. The repertoire holds over 200,000 clones, with approximately 10% as singletons. The study's findings and limits: For patients, the naive, central memory and Treg TCRB repertoires appeared more alike than for healthy donors. Moderate yet significant TCRB CDR3 shortening was seen in Type 1 diabetes patients in all four CD4+ subsets.

Germline V gives CDR1 LGHNT, CDR2 FRNRAP. The CDR3 sequence is 15 residues long. Trimming pared 5 bases from V and 4 bases from J, leaving 15 bases between. One heparinised blood draw, averaging approximately 0.11 L, came from each donor. V and J are TRBV12-5 and TRBJ2-1, with D possibly being TRBD1 (6 bases). This clonotype originated in a man in his thirties or forties with type 1 diabetes. Input material: naive CD4+ T cells from blood. The CDR3 region is CASGPGTTRYNEQFF. CDR3 DNA sequence: TGTGCTAGTGGTCCCGGGACAACCAGGTACAATGAGCAGTTCTTC.